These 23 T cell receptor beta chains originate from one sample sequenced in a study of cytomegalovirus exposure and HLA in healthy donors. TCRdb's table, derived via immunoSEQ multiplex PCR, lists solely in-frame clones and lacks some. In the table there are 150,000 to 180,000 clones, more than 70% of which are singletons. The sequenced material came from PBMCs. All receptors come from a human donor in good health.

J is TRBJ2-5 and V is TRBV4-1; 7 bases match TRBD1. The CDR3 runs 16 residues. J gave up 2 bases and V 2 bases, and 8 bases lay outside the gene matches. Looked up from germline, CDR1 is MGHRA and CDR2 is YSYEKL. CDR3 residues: CASSQWGQRRQETQYF. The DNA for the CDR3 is TGCGCCAGCAGCCAATGGGGACAGCGGCGACAAGAGACCCAGTACTTC.

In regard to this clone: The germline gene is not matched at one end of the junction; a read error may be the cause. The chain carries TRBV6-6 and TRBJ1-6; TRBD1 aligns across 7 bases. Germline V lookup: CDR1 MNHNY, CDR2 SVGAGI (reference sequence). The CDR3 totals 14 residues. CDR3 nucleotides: TGTGCCAGCAGTTATGGGGCAGGGGGTTCGATCCGCCCCTTT. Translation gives CASSYGAGGSIRPF.

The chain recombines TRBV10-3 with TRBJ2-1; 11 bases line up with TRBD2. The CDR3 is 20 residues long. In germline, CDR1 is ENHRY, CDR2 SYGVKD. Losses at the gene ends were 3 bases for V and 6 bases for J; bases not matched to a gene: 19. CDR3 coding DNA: TGTGCCATCAGTGAAACCGAACTAGCGGGGGACCTCGGCCTTGGCAATGAGCAGTTCTTC. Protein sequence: CAISETELAGDLGLGNEQFF.

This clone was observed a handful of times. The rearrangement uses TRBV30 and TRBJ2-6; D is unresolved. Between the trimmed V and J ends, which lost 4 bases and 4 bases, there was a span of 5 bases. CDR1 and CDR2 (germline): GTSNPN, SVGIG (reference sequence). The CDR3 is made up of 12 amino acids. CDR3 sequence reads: CAWTAGANVLTF. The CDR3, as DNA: TGTGCCTGGACTGCGGGGGCCAACGTCCTGACTTTC.

The CDR3 protein is CASSIPWGAYGYTF. CDR3 nucleotides: TGTGCCAGTAGTATTCCCTGGGGAGCCTATGGCTACACCTTC. This chain connects TRBV19 to TRBJ1-2; D remains ambiguous. V lost 3 bases and J lost 4, with 12 bases in between. Germline-derived CDR1 and CDR2 are LNHDA and SQIVND (reference sequence). The CDR3 has 14 residues.

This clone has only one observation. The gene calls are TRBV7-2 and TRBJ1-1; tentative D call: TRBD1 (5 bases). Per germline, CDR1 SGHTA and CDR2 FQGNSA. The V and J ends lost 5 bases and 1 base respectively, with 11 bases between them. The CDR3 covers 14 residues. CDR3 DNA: TGTGCCAGCAGCAAACAGGCATGGAACACTGAAGCTTTCTTT. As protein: CASSKQAWNTEAFF.

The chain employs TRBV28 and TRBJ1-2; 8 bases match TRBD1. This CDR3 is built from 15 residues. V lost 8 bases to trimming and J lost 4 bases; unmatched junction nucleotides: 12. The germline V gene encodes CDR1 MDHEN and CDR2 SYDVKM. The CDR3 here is CASLPHRQGSYGYTF. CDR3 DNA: TGTGCCAGCCTCCCCCACAGACAGGGGAGCTATGGCTACACCTTC.

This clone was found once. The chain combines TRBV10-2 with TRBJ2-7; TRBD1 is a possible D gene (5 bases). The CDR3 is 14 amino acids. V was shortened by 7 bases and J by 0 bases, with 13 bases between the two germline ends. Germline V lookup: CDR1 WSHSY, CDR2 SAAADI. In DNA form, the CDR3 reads TGCGCCAGCATGACCAGGGTTGACTCCTACGAGCAGTACTTC. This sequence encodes CASMTRVDSYEQYF.

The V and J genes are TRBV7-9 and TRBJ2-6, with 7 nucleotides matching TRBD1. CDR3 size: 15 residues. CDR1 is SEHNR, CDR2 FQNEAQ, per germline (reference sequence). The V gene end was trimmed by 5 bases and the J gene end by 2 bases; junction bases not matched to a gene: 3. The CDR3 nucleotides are TGTGCCAGCAGCGGTCAGGGGGCTGGGGCCAACGTCCTGACTTTC. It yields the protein CASSGQGAGANVLTF.

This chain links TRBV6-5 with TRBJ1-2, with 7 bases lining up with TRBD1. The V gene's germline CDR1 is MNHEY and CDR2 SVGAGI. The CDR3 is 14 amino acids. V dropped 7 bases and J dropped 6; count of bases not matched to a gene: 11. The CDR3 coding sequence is TGTGCCAGCACCCAAAGGGGGCGCGTTGATGGCTACACCTTC. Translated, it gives CASTQRGRVDGYTF.

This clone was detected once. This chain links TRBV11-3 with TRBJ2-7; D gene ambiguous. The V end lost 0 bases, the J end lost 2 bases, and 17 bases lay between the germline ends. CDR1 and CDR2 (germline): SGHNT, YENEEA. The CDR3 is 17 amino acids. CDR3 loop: CASSLDRRHPFAYEQYF. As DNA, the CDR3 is TGTGCCAGCAGCTTAGATAGGCGGCACCCTTTTGCCTACGAGCAGTACTTC.

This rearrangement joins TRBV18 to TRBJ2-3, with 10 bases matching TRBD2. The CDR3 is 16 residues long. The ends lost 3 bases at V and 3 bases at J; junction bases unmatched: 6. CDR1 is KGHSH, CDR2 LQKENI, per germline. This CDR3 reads CASSPKIAGGTDTQYF. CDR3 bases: TGTGCCAGCTCACCTAAGATAGCGGGAGGAACAGATACGCAGTATTTT.

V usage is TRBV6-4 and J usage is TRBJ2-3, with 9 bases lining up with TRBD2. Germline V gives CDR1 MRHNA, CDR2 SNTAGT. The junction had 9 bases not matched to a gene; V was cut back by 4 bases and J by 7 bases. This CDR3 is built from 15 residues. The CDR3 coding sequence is TGTGCCAGCAGTGCCCATAGCGGGGGCGCGTATACGCAGTATTTT. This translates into CASSAHSGGAYTQYF.

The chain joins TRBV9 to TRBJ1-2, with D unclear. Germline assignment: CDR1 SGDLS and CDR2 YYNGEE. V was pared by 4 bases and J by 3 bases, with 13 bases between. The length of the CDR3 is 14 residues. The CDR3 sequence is CASSIRSGHYGYTF. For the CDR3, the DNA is TGTGCCAGCAGCATAAGAAGTGGGCACTATGGCTACACCTTC.

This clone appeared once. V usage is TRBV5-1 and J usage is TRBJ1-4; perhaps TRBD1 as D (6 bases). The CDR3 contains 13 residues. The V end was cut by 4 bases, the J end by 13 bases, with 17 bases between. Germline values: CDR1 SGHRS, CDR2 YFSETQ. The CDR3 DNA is TGCGCCAGCAGCCCTTTGGACAGCCGTCTACTGTTTTTT. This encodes CASSPLDSRLLFF.

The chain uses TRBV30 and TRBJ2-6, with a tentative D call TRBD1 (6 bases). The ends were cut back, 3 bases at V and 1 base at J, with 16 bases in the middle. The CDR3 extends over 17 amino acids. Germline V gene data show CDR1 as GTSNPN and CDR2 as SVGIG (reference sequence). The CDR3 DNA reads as TGTGCCTGGAGCGGGACATCGTTTTCGTCTGGGGCCAACGTCCTGACTTTC. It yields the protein CAWSGTSFSSGANVLTF. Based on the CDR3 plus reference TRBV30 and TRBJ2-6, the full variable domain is SQTIHQWPATLVQPVGSPLSLECTVEGTSNPNLYWYRQAAGRGLQLLFYSVGIGQISSEVPQNLSASRPQDRQFILSSKKLLLSDSGFYLCAWSGTSFSSGANVLTFGAGSRLTVL.

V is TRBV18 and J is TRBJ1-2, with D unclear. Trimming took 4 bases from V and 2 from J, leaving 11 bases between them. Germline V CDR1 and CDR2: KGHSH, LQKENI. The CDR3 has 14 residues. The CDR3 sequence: CASSRGQTNYGYTF. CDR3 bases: TGTGCCAGCTCACGCGGGCAGACAAACTATGGCTACACCTTC. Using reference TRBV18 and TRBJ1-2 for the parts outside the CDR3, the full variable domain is NAGVMQNPRHLVRRRGQEARLRCSPMKGHSHVYWYRQLPEEGLKFMVYLQKENIIDESGMPKERFSAEFPKEGPSILRIQQVVRGDSAAYFCASSRGQTNYGYTFGSGTRLTVV.

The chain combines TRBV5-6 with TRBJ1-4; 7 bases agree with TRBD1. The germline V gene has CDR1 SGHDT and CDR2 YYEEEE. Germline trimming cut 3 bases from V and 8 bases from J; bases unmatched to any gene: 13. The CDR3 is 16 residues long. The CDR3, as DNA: TGTGCCAGCAGCTCTTTAGAGATTGGGACAGAAGAAAAACTGTTTTTT. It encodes CASSSLEIGTEEKLFF.

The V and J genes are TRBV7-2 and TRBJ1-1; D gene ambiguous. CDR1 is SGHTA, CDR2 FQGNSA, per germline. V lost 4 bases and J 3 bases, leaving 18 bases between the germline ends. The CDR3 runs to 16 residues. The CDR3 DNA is TGTGCCAGCAGCTCTGGGAGGGCAGGAAAGTACACTGAAGCTTTCTTT. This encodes CASSSGRAGKYTEAFF.

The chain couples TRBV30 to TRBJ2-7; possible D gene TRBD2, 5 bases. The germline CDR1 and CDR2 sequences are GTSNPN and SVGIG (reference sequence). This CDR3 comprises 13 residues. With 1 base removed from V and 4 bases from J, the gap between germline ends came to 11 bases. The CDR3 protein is CAWSAASRYEQYF. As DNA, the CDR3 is TGTGCCTGGAGTGCGGCTAGCAGATACGAGCAGTACTTC.

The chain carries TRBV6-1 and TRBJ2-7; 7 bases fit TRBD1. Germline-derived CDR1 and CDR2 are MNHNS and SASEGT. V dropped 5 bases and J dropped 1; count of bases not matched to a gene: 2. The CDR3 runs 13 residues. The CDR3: CASSTGQSYEQYF. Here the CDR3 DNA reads TGTGCCAGCAGTACGGGACAGTCCTACGAGCAGTACTTC.

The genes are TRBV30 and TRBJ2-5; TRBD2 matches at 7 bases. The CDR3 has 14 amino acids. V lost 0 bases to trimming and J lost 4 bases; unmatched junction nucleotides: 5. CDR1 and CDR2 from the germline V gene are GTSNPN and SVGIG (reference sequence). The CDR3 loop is CAWSVGGSGETQYF. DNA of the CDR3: TGTGCCTGGAGTGTAGGCGGGAGCGGAGAGACCCAGTACTTC.

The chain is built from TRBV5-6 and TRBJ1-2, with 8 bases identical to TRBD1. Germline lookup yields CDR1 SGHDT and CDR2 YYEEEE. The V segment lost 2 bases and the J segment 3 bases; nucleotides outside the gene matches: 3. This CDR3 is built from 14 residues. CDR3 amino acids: CASSLGTGDYGYTF. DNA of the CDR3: TGTGCCAGCAGCTTAGGGACAGGTGACTATGGCTACACCTTC.